A selection of T cell receptor beta chains follows, all from one sample in a study of shared clonotypes between healthy human individuals. Sequencing used immunoSEQ multiplex PCR; TCRdb keeps in-frame clones, though not all of them. The sample contains about 2,100,000 clones, just over 90% of which appear only once. Sample: naive CD8+ T cells from PBMCs. These receptor sequences come from a man younger than 35 in good health. Some clones in this sample may be carry-over from other donors' samples. Each CDR3 is given with its conserved first and last residue. D genes are given only for firm matches. Clone size is given for some rows only: seen once, a few or many times, or a class if the clone is expanded.

d_call: TRBD1
clone_size: -
v_call: TRBV28
j_call: TRBJ2-7
cdr3_nt: TGTGCCAGCAGAGCAGGATTCGAAGGGGGCGGCTACGAGCAGTACTTC
cdr3_aa: CASRAGFEGGGYEQYF

d_call: TRBD1
clone_size: -
v_call: TRBV4-3
j_call: TRBJ2-7
cdr3_nt: TGCGCCAGCAGCCACAGGGACAGCACCTACGAGCAGTACTTC
cdr3_aa: CASSHRDSTYEQYF

d_call: -
clone_size: -
v_call: TRBV13
j_call: TRBJ2-7
cdr3_nt: TGTGCCAGCAGCTTAGGCGAGACCAGATCCTACGAGCAGTACTTC
cdr3_aa: CASSLGETRSYEQYF

d_call: -
clone_size: -
v_call: TRBV2
j_call: TRBJ2-7
cdr3_nt: TGTGCCAGCATAAGCGACGAGCAGTACTTC
cdr3_aa: CASISDEQYF

d_call: -
clone_size: -
v_call: TRBV9
j_call: TRBJ2-7
cdr3_nt: TGTGCCAGCAGCACCTACGAAACGAGCTCCTACGAGCAGTACTTC
cdr3_aa: CASSTYETSSYEQYF

d_call: -
clone_size: -
v_call: TRBV11-3
j_call: TRBJ2-1
cdr3_nt: TGTGCCAGCAGCTATTCTGAGTATGCGGGCAATGAGCAGTTCTTC
cdr3_aa: CASSYSEYAGNEQFF

d_call: TRBD1
clone_size: -
v_call: TRBV27
j_call: TRBJ1-2
cdr3_nt: TGTGCCAGCAGTTCCCGACAGGGGGCGTGGTATGGCTACACCTTC
cdr3_aa: CASSSRQGAWYGYTF

d_call: TRBD2
clone_size: -
v_call: TRBV7-8
j_call: TRBJ2-1
cdr3_nt: TGTGCCAGCAGCTTAGCGCTCGGGGCGGGAGGGCCCTTGAATGAGCAGTTCTTC
cdr3_aa: CASSLALGAGGPLNEQFF

d_call: TRBD1
clone_size: -
v_call: TRBV5-1
j_call: TRBJ2-7
cdr3_nt: TGCGCCAGCAGCTGGGGCAGGGGGTCGTACGAGCAGTACTTC
cdr3_aa: CASSWGRGSYEQYF

d_call: -
clone_size: -
v_call: TRBV7-9
j_call: TRBJ1-4
cdr3_nt: TGTGCCAGCAGCTTTCCGTCGGCTAATGAAAAACTGTTTTTT
cdr3_aa: CASSFPSANEKLFF

d_call: TRBD1
clone_size: -
v_call: TRBV5-1
j_call: TRBJ2-2
cdr3_nt: TGCGCCAGCAGCTTGGGGCTAGGTGACAGGGGTGCCGGGGAGCTGTTTTTT
cdr3_aa: CASSLGLGDRGAGELFF

d_call: TRBD1
clone_size: -
v_call: TRBV7-8
j_call: TRBJ2-7
cdr3_nt: TGTGCCAGCAGCTTAATCAGGGGGAGCTCCTACGAGCAGTACTTC
cdr3_aa: CASSLIRGSSYEQYF

d_call: -
clone_size: -
v_call: TRBV7-6
j_call: TRBJ2-5
cdr3_nt: TGTGCCAGCAGCTTCCTAGGACACCATCAAGAGACCCAGTACTTC
cdr3_aa: CASSFLGHHQETQYF

d_call: -
clone_size: -
v_call: TRBV27
j_call: TRBJ1-5
cdr3_nt: TGTGCCAGCACCCCGACAGTAAATCAGCCCCAGCATTTT
cdr3_aa: CASTPTVNQPQHF

d_call: TRBD1
clone_size: -
v_call: TRBV15
j_call: TRBJ2-1
cdr3_nt: TGTGCCACCAGCTCAGGGGGCGCGGGCTACAATGAGCAGTTCTTC
cdr3_aa: CATSSGGAGYNEQFF

d_call: -
clone_size: -
v_call: TRBV7-9
j_call: TRBJ2-3
cdr3_nt: TGTGCCAGCAGCTTACTTTATCCTGGGGCCGATACGCAGTATTTT
cdr3_aa: CASSLLYPGADTQYF

d_call: -
clone_size: -
v_call: TRBV4-1
j_call: TRBJ2-1
cdr3_nt: TGCGCCAGCAGCCAAGTGGGGAGAGGGAGTATGGACAATGAGCAGTTCTTC
cdr3_aa: CASSQVGRGSMDNEQFF

d_call: -
clone_size: -
v_call: TRBV21-1
j_call: TRBJ2-5
cdr3_nt: TGTGCCAGCAGCACCGGGACAGGGCGAGAAATTGACCAAGAGACCCAGTACTTC
cdr3_aa: CASSTGTGREIDQETQYF

d_call: TRBD1
clone_size: few
v_call: TRBV18
j_call: TRBJ2-1
cdr3_nt: TGTGCCAGCTCACCATTTACAGGGGGCTACAATGAGCAGTTCTTC
cdr3_aa: CASSPFTGGYNEQFF

d_call: -
clone_size: -
v_call: TRBV5-4
j_call: TRBJ2-7
cdr3_nt: TGTGCCAGCAGCTTGGGGCAGGGGCTCGACGGACCGTACTTC
cdr3_aa: CASSLGQGLDGPYF

d_call: -
clone_size: -
v_call: TRBV11-2
j_call: TRBJ2-3
cdr3_nt: TGTGCCAGCAGCTTAGGACTCGTGATAACAGATACGCAGTATTTT
cdr3_aa: CASSLGLVITDTQYF

d_call: -
clone_size: -
v_call: TRBV27
j_call: TRBJ2-5
cdr3_nt: TGTGCCAGCAGCACCCTAGGGGGGAAGCACCAAGAGACCCAGTACTTC
cdr3_aa: CASSTLGGKHQETQYF

d_call: -
clone_size: -
v_call: TRBV5-1
j_call: TRBJ1-6
cdr3_nt: TGCGCCAGCAGCTTGGAACCCAGCAGCTCCTATAATTCACCCCTCCACTTT
cdr3_aa: CASSLEPSSSYNSPLHF

d_call: TRBD2
clone_size: -
v_call: TRBV4-2
j_call: TRBJ2-1
cdr3_nt: TGTGCCAGCAGCCAGCCGGCTAGCGGAGGGGAGCAGTTCTTC
cdr3_aa: CASSQPASGGEQFF

d_call: -
clone_size: once
v_call: TRBV5-1
j_call: TRBJ1-1
cdr3_nt: TGCGCCAGCAGCACCGGACAGCGGTTGAACACTGAAGCTTTCTTT
cdr3_aa: CASSTGQRLNTEAFF

d_call: -
clone_size: -
v_call: TRBV11-2
j_call: TRBJ1-1
cdr3_nt: TGTGCCAGCAGCTTAGTCCCGGGTCCAGGGGATACTGAAGCTTTCTTT
cdr3_aa: CASSLVPGPGDTEAFF

d_call: -
clone_size: -
v_call: TRBV28
j_call: TRBJ1-1
cdr3_nt: TGTGCCAGCAGTTTAATGAGCACCATGAACACTGAAGCTTTCTTT
cdr3_aa: CASSLMSTMNTEAFF

d_call: TRBD2
clone_size: -
v_call: TRBV9
j_call: TRBJ2-2
cdr3_nt: TGTGCCAGCAGTCCGGGACTATCCCTCACCGGGGAGCTGTTTTTT
cdr3_aa: CASSPGLSLTGELFF

d_call: TRBD1
clone_size: -
v_call: TRBV28
j_call: TRBJ1-5
cdr3_nt: TGTGCCAGCAGAGAGGGGGCGCGAAGCAATCAGCCCCAGCATTTT
cdr3_aa: CASREGARSNQPQHF

d_call: TRBD2
clone_size: -
v_call: TRBV7-9
j_call: TRBJ2-3
cdr3_nt: TGTGCCAGCAGCTTCCTAGCGGGGACTAGCACAGATACGCAGTATTTT
cdr3_aa: CASSFLAGTSTDTQYF

d_call: -
clone_size: -
v_call: TRBV19
j_call: TRBJ2-6
cdr3_nt: TGTGCCAGTAGCCAGGACGCCGGGACTGGGGCCAACGTCCTGACTTTC
cdr3_aa: CASSQDAGTGANVLTF

d_call: TRBD1
clone_size: -
v_call: TRBV29-1
j_call: TRBJ2-1
cdr3_nt: TGCAGCGTCCGGGACAGAGACTACAATGAGCAGTTCTTC
cdr3_aa: CSVRDRDYNEQFF